A single sample is the source of the 16 T cell receptor beta chains below, sequenced in a study of shared clonotypes between healthy human individuals. Clones were sequenced by immunoSEQ multiplex PCR, and TCRdb holds only the in-frame ones, with some missing. The table includes roughly 1,100,000 clones, roughly 80% detected once. The sequenced sample was memory CD4+ T cells sorted from blood. As to subset: CD45RA-negative fraction. Receptors were obtained from a man aged 18 to 30 in good health.

V usage is TRBV5-6 and J usage is TRBJ2-2; D possibly corresponds to TRBD2 (5 bases). The germline gives CDR1 SGHDT, CDR2 YYEEEE. Deletions cut 0 bases from V and 4 bases from J, with 10 bases between. This CDR3 spans 15 amino acids. CDR3 loop: CASSLGSGGTGELFF. Written as DNA, the CDR3 is TGTGCCAGCAGCTTGGGGAGCGGTGGCACCGGGGAGCTGTTTTTT.

This clone was observed a few times. The chain joins TRBV28 to TRBJ2-2; unclear D gene. Trimming took 4 bases from V and 1 from J, leaving 4 bases between them. The germline gives CDR1 MDHEN, CDR2 SYDVKM. CDR3 length: 13 residues. This chain's CDR3 is CASSSRNTGELFF. DNA for the CDR3: TGTGCCAGCAGTTCGAGGAACACCGGGGAGCTGTTTTTT.

In its sample, this clone was seen many times. The chain employs TRBV10-2 and TRBJ2-3, with 7 bases matching TRBD2. The CDR3 covers 17 residues. Germline V CDR1 and CDR2: WSHSY, SAAADI. The J segment lost 3 bases and the V segment lost 8 bases, leaving 17 bases of the junction unmatched. The CDR3, as DNA: TGCGCCAGCTGGGACCCTTACCTGCGGGGGACTACAGATACGCAGTATTTT. This translates into CASWDPYLRGTTDTQYF.

The chain recombines TRBV28 with TRBJ1-2, with a possible D match to TRBD1 (5 bases). V gave up 6 bases and J gave up 3 bases, with 14 bases separating them. Germline assignment: CDR1 MDHEN and CDR2 SYDVKM. The CDR3 has 14 residues. The CDR3 bases are TGTGCCAGCAGCTTGGGCGCGACAGACTATGGCTACACCTTC. Amino acid sequence: CASSLGATDYGYTF.

This clone was seen more than once but under ten times. The J gene is TRBJ1-1, the V gene TRBV7-8; D is possibly TRBD1 (5 bases). Germline CDR1 SGHVS, CDR2 FQNEAQ. The ends were cut back, 1 base at V and 0 bases at J, with 18 bases in the middle. This CDR3 comprises 18 residues. Here the CDR3 reads CASSLEKKAGLMNTEAFF. CDR3 DNA sequence: TGTGCCAGCAGCTTAGAAAAAAAGGCAGGGCTTATGAACACTGAAGCTTTCTTT.

The V and J genes are TRBV11-2 and TRBJ2-7; 7 bases map to TRBD1. CDR1 is SGHAT and CDR2 is FQNNGV in the germline V gene. The CDR3 runs 16 residues. The trim removed 5 bases at V and 1 base at J, leaving 11 bases unmatched. Here the CDR3 DNA reads TGTGCCAGCAGCCTAGCTACAGGGGATCTTTCCTACGAGCAGTACTTC. This codes for CASSLATGDLSYEQYF.

The gene calls are TRBV19 and TRBJ1-5, with D possibly matching TRBD1 (6 bases). Germline V lookup: CDR1 LNHDA, CDR2 SQIVND (reference sequence). The V and J ends lost 4 bases and 6 bases respectively, with 16 bases between them. This CDR3 has 15 residues. The CDR3 sequence: CASSSGSTGFQPQHF. The CDR3 nucleotides are TGTGCCAGTAGTAGTGGATCCACAGGGTTTCAGCCCCAGCATTTT.

The chain has TRBV28 and TRBJ1-4, with D perhaps matching TRBD1 (6 bases). V lost 1 base, J lost 4 bases, and 13 bases lay in between. The V gene's germline CDR1 is MDHEN and CDR2 SYDVKM. The CDR3 runs to 16 residues. The chain's CDR3 is CASSLSGAPDNEKLFF. DNA of the CDR3: TGTGCCAGCAGTTTATCAGGGGCTCCCGATAATGAAAAACTGTTTTTT. Filled out from reference TRBV28 and TRBJ1-4, the complete variable domain reads DVKVTQSSRYLVKRTGEKVFLECVQDMDHENMFWYRQDPGLGLRLIYFSYDVKMKEKGDIPEGYSVSREKKERFSLILESASTNQTSMYLCASSLSGAPDNEKLFFGSGTQLSVL.

This sequence joins TRBV29-1 and TRBJ2-7, with D perhaps matching TRBD2 (6 bases). Trimming removed 5 bases from V and 4 bases from J, with 12 bases in between. The CDR3 is 12 residues long. Looked up from germline, CDR1 is SQVTM and CDR2 is ANQGSEA. CDR3 nucleotide sequence: TGCAGCGTTCGGCGGGATGAATACGAGCAGTACTTC. This gives the protein CSVRRDEYEQYF.

This rearrangement joins TRBV14 to TRBJ2-6; 10 bases match TRBD1. J gave up 4 bases and V 2 bases, and 11 bases lay outside the gene matches. The CDR3 sequence is 19 residues long. From germline, CDR1 is SGHDN and CDR2 FVKESK. CDR3 residues: CASSQRSGTGARGANVLTF. Here the CDR3 DNA reads TGTGCCAGCAGCCAACGATCCGGGACAGGGGCGAGAGGGGCCAACGTCCTGACTTTC. Full variable domain (outside the CDR3, taken from reference TRBV14 and TRBJ2-6): EAGVTQFPSHSVIEKGQTVTLRCDPISGHDNLYWYRRVMGKEIKFLLHFVKESKQDESGMPNNRFLAERTGGTYSTLKVQPAELEDSGVYFCASSQRSGTGARGANVLTFGAGSRLTVL.

The V gene is TRBV2, the J gene TRBJ2-1; D gene unclear. The CDR3 contains 17 residues. V dropped 0 bases and J dropped 7 bases, with 19 bases sitting between them. CDR1 is SNHLY, CDR2 FYNNEI, per germline. CDR3 sequence reads: CASSEALLIPPTNEQFF. The CDR3 nucleotides read TGTGCCAGCAGTGAAGCGCTGCTGATTCCCCCTACGAATGAGCAGTTCTTC.

This chain links TRBV10-1 with TRBJ1-5; D ambiguous. V was cut by 5 bases and J by 4 bases, with 9 bases left in between. This CDR3 spans 13 amino acids. Germline V gene sequence: CDR1 WNHNN, CDR2 SYGVQD (reference sequence). The CDR3 reads CASSTGVNQPQHF. Here the CDR3 DNA reads TGCGCCAGCAGTACGGGAGTGAATCAGCCCCAGCATTTT.

The chain combines TRBV28 with TRBJ1-1; TRBD1 is a possible D gene (6 bases). The CDR3 loop spans 15 amino acids. The germline V gene encodes CDR1 MDHEN and CDR2 SYDVKM. Trimming cost V 2 bases and J 0 bases, with 10 bases left between them. The CDR3 DNA is TGTGCCAGCAGTTTACCGACAGGATTGAACACTGAAGCTTTCTTT. Translating it yields CASSLPTGLNTEAFF.

This chain connects TRBV7-2 to TRBJ2-5, with 12 bases that match TRBD2. Germline V gene sequence: CDR1 SGHTA, CDR2 FQGNSA. This CDR3 region has 16 residues. Trimming cost V 1 base and J 5 bases; bases outside gene matches: 5. The CDR3 region has the DNA TGTGCCAGCAGCTTAGGACTAGCGGGAGTAAGTGAGACCCAGTACTTC. Protein: CASSLGLAGVSETQYF.

This clone appeared a few times. The rearrangement joins TRBV5-4 to TRBJ2-7, with 10 bases lining up with TRBD2. The CDR3 consists of 15 residues. V trimming: 4 bases; J trimming: 4 bases; junction bases outside the gene matches: 8. Germline V lookup: CDR1 SGHNT, CDR2 YYREEE (reference sequence). The CDR3 protein is CASSRPGSGRYEQYF. The CDR3, as DNA: TGTGCCAGCAGCCGACCGGGTAGCGGGAGGTACGAGCAGTACTTC.

This clone was picked up a small number of times. The J gene is TRBJ2-7, the V gene TRBV11-2; 10 bases line up with TRBD1. This CDR3 comprises 15 residues. Trimming removed 4 bases from V and 5 bases from J; junction bases left unmatched: 8. In germline, CDR1 is SGHAT, CDR2 FQNNGV. The CDR3 coding sequence is TGTGCCAGCAGCTCCTCGGGACAGGGGCTCCACGAGCAGTACTTC. Encoded protein: CASSSSGQGLHEQYF.